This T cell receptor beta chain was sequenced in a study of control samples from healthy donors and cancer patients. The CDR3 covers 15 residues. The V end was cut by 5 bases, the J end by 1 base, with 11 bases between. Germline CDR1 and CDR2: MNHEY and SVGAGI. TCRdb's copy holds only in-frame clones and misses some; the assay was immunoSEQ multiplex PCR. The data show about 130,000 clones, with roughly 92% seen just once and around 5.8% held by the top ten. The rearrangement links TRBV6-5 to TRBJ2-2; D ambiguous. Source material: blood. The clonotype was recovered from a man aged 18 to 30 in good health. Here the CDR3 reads CASSHFTENTGELFF. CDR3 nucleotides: TGTGCCAGCAGTCACTTCACCGAGAACACCGGGGAGCTGTTTTTT.